The present TCR beta chain was sequenced within a study of CD8+CD57+ T cells in acquired aplastic anemia (dated by TCRdb to between 2018 and 2020). Broadly, across the study: On average, sorted CD4+ and CD8+ cells yielded around 3.1 ug of extracted DNA, with a range of about 0.17 to 27.4 ug. CD8+CD57+ expansion was defined as a frequency above the mean frequency observed in healthy subjects.

The CDR3 goes from the cysteine to the phenylalanine over 15 residues. This entry keeps only the CDR3 DNA: 45 bases, framed from base 1. CDR1 and CDR2 are read off the germline V gene as SNHLY and FYNNEI. Trimming takes 3 bases off V and 1 base off J; junction bases not matched to a gene: 3. This clonotype was found many times. The antigen this receptor binds is unknown. Base qualities are missing; no much larger clone stands one base away. Flow cytometry had shown CD8+CD57+ cell expansion in the patients selected for sequencing. Every patient had a diagnosis of severe acquired aplastic anemia based on International Study of Aplastic Anemia and Agranulocytosis and Camitta criteria. No therapy had been received by the patients at the time of blood sampling. In the study, sorted CD4+ and CD8+ blood T cells from patients with severe aplastic anemia and from healthy subjects underwent deep sequencing of TCR repertoires. Patients were enrolled in the USA under clinicaltrials.gov protocols 00001620, 01623167, 00001397, 00071045, 00081523 and 00961064. Ficoll-Paque density gradient centrifugation was used to isolate peripheral blood mononuclear cells. Before DNA was extracted, CD4+ and CD8+ T cells were sorted using either FACS or magnetic beads.

Genomic DNA was used as template for profiling of TCR beta VDJ combinations and CDR3 sequences. An Illumina HiSeq 2000 was the platform used for TCR repertoire sequencing. As for how the authors treated the data: TRBV/TRBJ rearrangement plots, CDR3 size and DJ length profiles, and Simpson's diversity index were used to evaluate the repertoires. The most abundant DNA sequence in the deep sequencing data was taken as the immunodominant clone. CDR3 amino acid sequences were checked for sharing across subjects and were also compared against the VDJdb database and published repertoires. TCRdb's own reprocessing of the public reads used fastp at Q25 and MiXCR and kept productive beta chains. Each entry merges the rows of one CDR3 protein and shows their most common DNA and genes. These V and J calls are TCRdb output, not the study's own analysis. In all, the sample holds hundreds of thousands of distinct CDR3 sequences, and more than 40% of those were seen once. The top ten constitute roughly 8% of the sample.

Overall study results and their limits: Approximately 27 CD8+ CDR3 sequences were found in both patients and controls but appeared to be highly expressed in patients and within the immunodominant clones of the patients. CD8+ Simpson's diversity did not differ significantly between patients and healthy controls (P=0.060).

This TCR derives from a human donor with aplastic anemia. The rearranged chain carries TRBV2 and TRBJ2-7; the junction holds 10 bases that match TRBD2. The sequenced sample consisted of sorted CD4+, CD8+, or CD8+CD57+ T cells (not recorded which) from PBMCs. The CDR3 region: CASSEERGGSYEQYF. The nucleotide sequence is TGTGCCAGCAGTGAGGAGCGGGGGGGATCCTACGAGCAGTACTTC.